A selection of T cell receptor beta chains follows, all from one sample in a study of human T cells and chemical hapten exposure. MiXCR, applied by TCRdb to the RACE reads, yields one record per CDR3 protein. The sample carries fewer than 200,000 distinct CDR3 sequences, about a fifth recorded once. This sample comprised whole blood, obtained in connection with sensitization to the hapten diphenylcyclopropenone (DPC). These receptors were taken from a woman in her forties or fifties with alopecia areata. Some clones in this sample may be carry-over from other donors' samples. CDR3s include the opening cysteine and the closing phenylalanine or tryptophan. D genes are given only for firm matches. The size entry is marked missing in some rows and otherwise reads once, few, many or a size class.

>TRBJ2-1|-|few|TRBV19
CASSSSSRNEQFF
TGTGCCAGTAGTAGCTCCTCTCGGAATGAGCAGTTCTTC
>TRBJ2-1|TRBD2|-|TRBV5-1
CASSLGQLAGSYNEQFF
TGCGCCAGCAGCTTGGGACAACTAGCGGGATCCTACAATGAGCAGTTCTTC
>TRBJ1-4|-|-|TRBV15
CATSRETGELEKLFF
TGTGCCACCAGCAGAGAGACGGGGGAATTGGAAAAACTGTTTTTT
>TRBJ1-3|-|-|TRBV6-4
CASSANSGNTIYF
TGTGCCAGCAGTGCCAACTCTGGAAACACCATATATTTT
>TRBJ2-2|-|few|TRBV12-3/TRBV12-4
CASSFRRESEGELFF
TGTGCCAGCAGTTTTAGGCGGGAAAGCGAGGGGGAGCTGTTTTTT
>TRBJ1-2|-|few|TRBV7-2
CASSPPTSIAYGYTF
TGTGCCAGCAGCCCACCGACAAGTATCGCCTATGGCTACACCTTC
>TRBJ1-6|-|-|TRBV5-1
CASSLRGGEDSPLHF
TGCGCCAGCAGCTTAAGGGGGGGAGAGGATTCACCCCTCCACTTT
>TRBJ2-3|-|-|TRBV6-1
CASSEQHGPGTDTQYF
TGTGCCAGCAGTGAGCAACACGGACCGGGCACAGATACGCAGTATTTT
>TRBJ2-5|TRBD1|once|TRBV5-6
CASSPSNGTGWGETQYF
TGTGCCAGCAGCCCGTCAAATGGGACAGGGTGGGGAGAGACCCAGTACTTC
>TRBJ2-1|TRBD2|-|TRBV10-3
CAISDPLAGVSREQFF
TGTGCCATCAGTGATCCCCTAGCGGGAGTGTCGCGGGAGCAGTTCTTC
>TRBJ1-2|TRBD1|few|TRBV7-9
CASSPSRDSNYGYTF
TGTGCCAGCAGCCCGTCTCGGGACAGTAACTATGGCTACACCTTC
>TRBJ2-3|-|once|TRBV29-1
CSVLITDTQYF
TGCAGCGTTTTGATCACAGATACGCAGTATTTT
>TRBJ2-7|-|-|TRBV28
CASTSGLTTYEQYF
TGTGCCAGCACTTCCGGACTTACAACCTACGAGCAGTACTTC
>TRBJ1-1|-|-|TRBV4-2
CASSQAGDYTEAFF
TGTGCCAGCAGCCAGGCAGGGGACTACACTGAAGCTTTCTTT
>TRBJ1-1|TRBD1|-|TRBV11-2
CASSHGQGHTEAFF
TGTGCCAGCAGCCACGGACAGGGGCACACTGAAGCTTTCTTT
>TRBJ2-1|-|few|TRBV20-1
CSARGGWGGYDEQFF
TGCAGTGCTAGAGGTGGATGGGGCGGCTACGATGAGCAGTTCTTC
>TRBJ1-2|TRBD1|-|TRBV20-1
CSASYDRVSRGYTF
TGCAGTGCTAGTTACGACAGGGTGTCTCGTGGCTACACCTTC
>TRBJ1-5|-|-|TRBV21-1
CASSKGVPGHEPQHF
TGTGCCAGCAGCAAAGGGGTCCCGGGACATGAGCCCCAGCATTTT
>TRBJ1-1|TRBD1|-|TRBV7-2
CASSPIDRGFNTEAFF
TGTGCCAGCAGCCCAATAGACAGGGGCTTTAACACTGAAGCTTTCTTT
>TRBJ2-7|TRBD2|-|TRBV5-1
CASSLASGSFYEQYF
TGCGCCAGCAGCTTGGCTAGCGGGAGTTTTTACGAGCAGTACTTC